The following is a TCR beta chain sequence with its context. Its antigen is not identified. Each CDR3 protein gets one entry after TCRdb re-called the RT-PCR reads with MiXCR. The sample shows fewer than 350,000 distinct CDR3 sequences, just over 20% of them seen only once. The entry originates in a study of response to subunit inactivated influenza vaccine. Overall study results and limits: Every seasonal influenza vaccination brings in few new T cells, the authors suggested.

The CDR3 totals 15 residues. V gave up 1 base and J gave up 0 bases, with 10 bases separating them. The chain has TRBV12-3 or TRBV12-4 and TRBJ2-7; D is tentatively TRBD1 or TRBD2 (5 bases each). The sample consisted of PBMCs from blood, taken 21 months after vaccination. The sequence was collected from a man aged 50 to 69 who received an inactivated influenza vaccine. The CDR3 reads CASSLGGGGSYEQYF. The CDR3 DNA reads TGTGCCAGCAGTTTAGGTGGGGGTGGCTCCTACGAGCAGTACTTC.